This TCR beta chain emerged from a study of blood T cell repertoires in COVID-19. This CDR3 contains 15 residues. Trimming pared 4 bases from V and 1 base from J, leaving 14 bases between. CDR1 SGDLS and CDR2 YYNGEE come from the germline V gene. Using immunoSEQ multiplex PCR, the repertoire was profiled, and TCRdb retains in-frame clones only, with some absent. The data contain 210,000 or so clones, roughly 85% of them singletons. The chain links TRBV9 to TRBJ1-1; a possible D gene is TRBD1 (5 bases). This clonotype originated in a man aged 50 or older with COVID-19, enrolled during active disease. Sequencing used peripheral blood. In DNA form, the CDR3 reads TGTGCCAGCAGCCAAACCTTTACAGGGAACACTGAAGCTTTCTTT. Its translation is CASSQTFTGNTEAFF.